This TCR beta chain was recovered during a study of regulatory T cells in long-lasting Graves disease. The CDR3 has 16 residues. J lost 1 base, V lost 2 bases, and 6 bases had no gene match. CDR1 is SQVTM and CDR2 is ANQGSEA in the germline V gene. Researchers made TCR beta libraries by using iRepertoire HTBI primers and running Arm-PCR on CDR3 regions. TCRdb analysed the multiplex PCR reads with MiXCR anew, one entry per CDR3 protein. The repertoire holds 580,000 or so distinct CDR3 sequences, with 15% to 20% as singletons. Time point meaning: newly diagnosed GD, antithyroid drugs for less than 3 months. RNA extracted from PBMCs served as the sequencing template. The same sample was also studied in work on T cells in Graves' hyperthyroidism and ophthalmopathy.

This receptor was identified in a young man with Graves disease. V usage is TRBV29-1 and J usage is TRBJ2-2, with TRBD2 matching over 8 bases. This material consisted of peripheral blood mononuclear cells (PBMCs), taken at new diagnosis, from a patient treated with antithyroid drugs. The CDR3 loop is CSVELSSGKNTGELFF. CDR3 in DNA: TGCAGCGTTGAACTGAGTAGCGGGAAGAACACCGGGGAGCTGTTTTTT.